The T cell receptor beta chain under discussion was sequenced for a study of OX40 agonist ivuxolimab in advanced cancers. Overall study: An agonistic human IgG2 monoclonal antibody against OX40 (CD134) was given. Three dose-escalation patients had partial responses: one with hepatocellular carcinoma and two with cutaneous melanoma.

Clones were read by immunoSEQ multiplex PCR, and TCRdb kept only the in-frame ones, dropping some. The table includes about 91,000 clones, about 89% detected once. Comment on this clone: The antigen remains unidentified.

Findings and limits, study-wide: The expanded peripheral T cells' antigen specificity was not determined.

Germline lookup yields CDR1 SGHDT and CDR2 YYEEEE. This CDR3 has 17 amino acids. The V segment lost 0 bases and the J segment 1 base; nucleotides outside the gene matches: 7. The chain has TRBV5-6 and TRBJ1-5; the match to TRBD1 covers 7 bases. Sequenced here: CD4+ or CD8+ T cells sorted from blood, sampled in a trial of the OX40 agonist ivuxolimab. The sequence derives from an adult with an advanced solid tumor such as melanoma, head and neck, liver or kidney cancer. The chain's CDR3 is CASSLASGGFSNQPQHF. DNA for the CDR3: TGTGCCAGCAGCTTGGCGTCAGGGGGGTTCAGCAATCAGCCCCAGCATTTT. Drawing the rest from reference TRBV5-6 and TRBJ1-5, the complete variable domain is DAGVTQSPTHLIKTRGQQVTLRCSPKSGHDTVSWYQQALGQGPQFIFQYYEEEERQRGNFPDRFSGHQFPNYSSELNVNALLLGDSALYLCASSLASGGFSNQPQHFGDGTRLSIL.